Presented here are 20 T cell receptor beta chains from one specimen sequenced in a study of low-dose radiotherapy and immunotherapy resistance in tumors. Primers targeting TRAV and TRBV primed first-strand cDNA, covering alpha and beta chains. With a V-primer adapter and a constant-region primer, TCRs were amplified for roughly 21 PCR cycles. TCRdb reanalysed the reads using MiXCR and keeps one entry per CDR3 protein. The sample lists around 99,000 distinct CDR3 sequences; 9.4% were seen once. Time point given: before trial treatment. The source material was PBMCs, sampled before treatment. The receptors originated from a male donor with prostate cancer.

This clonotype was detected many times. This chain joins TRBV14 and TRBJ2-1, with 8 bases aligning to TRBD1. Germline V gives CDR1 SGHDN, CDR2 FVKESK. The J segment lost 9 bases and the V segment lost 7 bases, leaving 8 bases of the junction unmatched. The CDR3 sequence is 13 residues long. For the CDR3, the DNA is TGTGCCAGCACACGGACAGGGCTTGTTGAGCAGTTCTTC. It yields the protein CASTRTGLVEQFF.

The rearrangement links TRBV5-4 to TRBJ2-7; no firm D call. With 4 bases removed from V and 1 base from J, the gap between germline ends came to 12 bases. Germline V gene data show CDR1 as SGHNT and CDR2 as YYREEE (reference sequence). This CDR3 contains 14 residues. CDR3: CASSDQRSSYEQYF. In nucleotides, the CDR3 is TGTGCCAGCAGCGACCAACGCAGTTCCTACGAGCAGTACTTC.

The sample holds many counts of this clonotype. This sequence joins TRBV21-1 and TRBJ2-3; TRBD2 was called by the table and not checked on the DNA. TRBV21-1 is a known pseudogene. The CDR3 has 19 residues. The DNA for the CDR3 is TGTGCCAGCAGATCCAAAATCAGCGCGGATAGAGGGAGCACAGATACGCAGTATTTT. Its protein is CASRSKISADRGSTDTQYF.

This chain uses TRBV5-1 with TRBJ1-1, with 11 bases that match TRBD1. V was pared by 3 bases and J by 4 bases, with 5 bases of the junction left unmatched. Germline V gene lookup returns CDR1 SGHRS and CDR2 YFSETQ. This CDR3 is built from 15 residues. CDR3 nucleotides: TGCGCCAGCAGCTCGGGACAGGGGGTTTTCACTGAAGCTTTCTTT. This sequence encodes CASSSGQGVFTEAFF. Full variable domain (rest looked up from reference TRBV5-1 and TRBJ1-1): KAGVTQTPRYLIKTRGQQVTLSCSPISGHRSVSWYQQTPGQGLQFLFEYFSETQRNKGNFPGRFSGRQFSNSRSEMNVSTLELGDSALYLCASSSGQGVFTEAFFGQGTRLTVV.

The chain uses TRBV6-6 and TRBJ2-2, with TRBD1 matching over 7 bases. V trimming: 6 bases; J trimming: 6 bases; junction bases outside the gene matches: 4. Germline CDR1 reads MNHNY; CDR2 reads SVGAGI (reference sequence). There are 13 residues in the CDR3. The CDR3 DNA reads TGTGCCAGCAGGGTACAGGGGCCCGGGGAGCTGTTTTTT. Encoded protein: CASRVQGPGELFF.

This clonotype showed up many times. For the CDR3, the DNA is TGCAGCGTGAATAGCGGGAGTAGGGAGACCCAGTACTTC. Protein product: CSVNSGSRETQYF. The V and J genes are TRBV29-1 and TRBJ2-5, with 9 bases lining up with TRBD2. Per the germline V gene, CDR1 is SQVTM and CDR2 is ANQGSEA. CDR3 length: 13 residues. V dropped 6 bases and J dropped 5; count of bases not matched to a gene: 7.

This clonotype was counted many times. The rearrangement uses TRBV7-2 and TRBJ2-4; 7 nucleotides agree with TRBD2. Trimming removed 2 bases from V and 7 bases from J; junction bases left unmatched: 5. Germline-derived CDR1 and CDR2 are SGHTA and FQGNSA. The CDR3 sequence is 14 residues long. The CDR3 region is CASSLLRGVNIQYF. CDR3 bases: TGTGCCAGCAGCTTATTACGGGGGGTGAACATTCAGTACTTC.

There are many counts of this clonotype. The rearrangement uses TRBV19 and TRBJ2-2; D ambiguous. The CDR3 is 15 amino acids. CDR1 LNHDA and CDR2 SQIVND come from the germline V gene (reference sequence). The ends were cut back, 4 bases at V and 3 bases at J, with 12 bases in the middle. CDR3 residues: CASSRPGVDTGELFF. In DNA form, the CDR3 reads TGTGCCAGTAGTAGACCGGGCGTGGACACCGGGGAGCTGTTTTTT.

This clonotype was detected ten times or more. The chain uses TRBV28 and TRBJ2-5; 11 bases match TRBD1. The CDR3 covers 16 residues. V shed 8 bases, J shed 2 bases, and the junction held 10 bases outside the gene matches. CDR1 and CDR2 from the germline V gene are MDHEN and SYDVKM. For the CDR3, the DNA is TGTGCCAGCCGATCCGCCGGGACAGGGGGACAAGAGACCCAGTACTTC. Protein: CASRSAGTGGQETQYF.

About this clonotype: A read error is the likely source, as a far larger clone sits one nucleotide away. The chain links TRBV4-2 to TRBJ2-1; 7 nucleotides align to TRBD1. V dropped 3 bases and J dropped 10; count of bases not matched to a gene: 15. CDR1 is LGHNA, CDR2 YNFKEQ, per germline. The CDR3 spans 16 residues. CDR3 sequence reads: CASSQDESGQLYEQFF. The CDR3 DNA reads TGTGCCAGCAGCCAGGATGAGTCGGGACAGCTATACGAGCAGTTCTTC.

The table lists this clonotype with many counts. A junction end diverges from the germline sequence, so it may reflect a read error. In DNA, the CDR3 is TGTGCCAGCACCATGAACGCTGAAGCTTTCTTT. As protein: CASTMNAEAFF. The rearrangement joins TRBV6-2 or TRBV6-3 to TRBJ1-1; D not resolved. Germline CDR1 MNHEY, CDR2 SVGEGT. This CDR3 spans 11 amino acids.

In this sample, this clonotype turned up many times. The chain joins TRBV4-3 to TRBJ1-5; 7 nucleotides align to TRBD1. In germline, CDR1 is LGHNA, CDR2 YSLEER. Trimming took 6 bases from V and 5 from J; bases not matched to a gene: 10. This CDR3 has 15 amino acids. The CDR3: CASSRQGKEDQPQHF. CDR3 DNA: TGCGCCAGCAGTCGACAGGGAAAGGAGGATCAGCCCCAGCATTTT.

This clonotype was picked up many times. The gene calls are TRBV4-3 and TRBJ2-4; the D is unclear. The germline V gene encodes CDR1 LGHNA and CDR2 YSLEER. CDR3 length equals 15 residues. V was cut by 0 bases and J by 1 base, with 7 bases left in between. The CDR3 region has the DNA TGCGCCAGCAGCCAAGAATGGGATGCCAAAAACATTCAGTACTTC. As protein: CASSQEWDAKNIQYF.

This clonotype was counted many times. The chain is built from TRBV12-3 or TRBV12-4 and TRBJ1-2; possibly TRBD1 for D (6 bases). The V gene lost 6 bases and the J gene lost 3 bases, with 14 bases spanning the gap. CDR3 length: 14 amino acids. For the CDR3, the DNA is TGTGCCAGCAGCTTTGTCCAGGGGTACTATGGCTACACCTTC. This encodes CASSFVQGYYGYTF.

The chain is built from TRBV7-6 and TRBJ2-2, with a tentative D call TRBD2 (6 bases). CDR3 length: 16 amino acids. Deletions cut 2 bases from V and 3 bases from J, with 13 bases between. CDR1 SGHVS and CDR2 FNYEAQ come from the germline V gene. As DNA, the CDR3 is TGTGCCAGCAGCTTATCTCCAACGGGAGACACCGGGGAGCTGTTTTTT. Translating it yields CASSLSPTGDTGELFF.

This chain joins TRBV5-1 and TRBJ2-2; the match to TRBD1 covers 8 bases. This CDR3 has 15 amino acids. Germline assignment: CDR1 SGHRS and CDR2 YFSETQ. V was clipped by 0 bases and J by 6 bases; unmatched bases: 4. The CDR3 DNA follows: TGCGCCAGCAGCTTGGACGTGACAGGGGCCGGGGAGCTGTTTTTT. Residues: CASSLDVTGAGELFF.

At least ten counts were recorded for this clonotype. The J gene is TRBJ2-1, the V gene TRBV24-1; D might be TRBD1 (6 bases). Trimming stripped 2 bases from V and 1 base from J, with 11 bases between. CDR1 is KGHDR and CDR2 is SFDVKD in the germline V gene. The CDR3 is made up of 16 amino acids. CDR3 bases: TGTGCCACCAGTGATTCCGGGACATTTTCCTACAATGAGCAGTTCTTC. It specifies CATSDSGTFSYNEQFF.

This clonotype was counted many times. The V call is TRBV25-1, the J call TRBJ2-7; the match to TRBD1 covers 7 bases. The J segment lost 6 bases and the V segment lost 0 bases, leaving 5 bases of the junction unmatched. Germline CDR1 MGHDK, CDR2 SYGVNS. There are 14 residues in the CDR3. This CDR3 is CASSEYETGTEQYF. The CDR3 DNA reads TGTGCCAGCAGTGAATACGAGACAGGGACCGAGCAGTACTTC.

This clonotype was counted at least ten times. The V gene is TRBV10-3, the J gene TRBJ2-2; D might be TRBD2 (5 bases). CDR1 ENHRY and CDR2 SYGVKD come from the germline V gene. The V gene lost 10 bases and the J gene lost 0 bases, with 12 bases spanning the gap. The CDR3 length is 14 residues. The DNA of the CDR3 is TGTGCCACCCTACCACTAGCGAACACCGGGGAGCTGTTTTTT. This gives the protein CATLPLANTGELFF.

Of note for this clonotype: A far larger clone is only one base removed, so a read error is likely. V is TRBV28 and J is TRBJ2-1, with D hard to call. This CDR3 is built from 13 residues. The germline V gene encodes CDR1 MDHEN and CDR2 SYDVKM. Trimming took off 5 bases at V and 10 bases at J, with 15 bases between the two ends. The CDR3 loop is CASSPPPPYEQFF. The CDR3 region has the DNA TGTGCCAGCAGTCCACCACCGCCCTACGAGCAGTTCTTC. Full variable domain (remainder filled in from reference TRBV28 and TRBJ2-1): DVKVTQSSRYLVKRTGEKVFLECVQDMDHENMFWYRQDPGLGLRLIYFSYDVKMKEKGDIPEGYSVSREKKERFSLILESASTNQTSMYLCASSPPPPYEQFFGPGTRLTVL.